Listed below are T cell receptor beta chains from one sample, sequenced in a study of cytomegalovirus exposure and HLA in healthy donors. Libraries were prepared by immunoSEQ multiplex PCR; TCRdb keeps only in-frame clonotypes and omits some of them. The top ten clones hold roughly 1.7% of a sample with roughly 190,000 clones, around 87% of them seen once. Sequenced input: PBMCs. The source of these receptors is a woman younger than 35 in good health and CMV-seronegative. CDR3s leave out the opening cysteine and the closing phenylalanine or tryptophan.

>TRBJ1-3|TRBV19
ASSRLTGPSSGNTIY
>TRBJ1-5|TRBV10-3
AISDSQGYSNQPQH
>TRBJ1-3|TRBV10-3
AISGTAPSGNTIY
>TRBJ2-3|TRBV4-3
ASSPNTRDFTDTQY
>TRBJ2-2|TRBV9
ASSVARTSGGPMTGELF
>TRBJ2-1|TRBV30
AWTQSVSYNEQF
>TRBJ1-3|TRBV27
ASSSGAYSGNTIY
>TRBJ1-3|TRBV30
AWGTTGAGNTIY
>TRBJ2-7|TRBV10-1
ASSESALAGQTEQY
>TRBJ2-1|TRBV7-8
ASSLVLRSSYNEQF
>TRBJ1-1|TRBV29-1
SFYRDLNTEAF
>TRBJ2-6|TRBV28
ASSARQPSSGANVLT
>TRBJ2-5|TRBV30
AWNRNERGETQY
>TRBJ1-2|TRBV7-9
ASSFGTAVFYGYT
>TRBJ2-7|TRBV29-1
SVVANEQY
>TRBJ1-2|TRBV2
ASSEPDYGYT
>TRBJ1-1|TRBV27
ASSQLMGQNTEAF
>TRBJ2-7|TRBV7-9
ASSPPGQGLEQY
>TRBJ1-2|TRBV7-2
ASSLGGGNYGYT
>TRBJ2-1|TRBV27
ASSLYDRGRNEQF
>TRBJ2-5|TRBV10-3
AIRPDRGSETQY
>TRBJ2-2|TRBV19
ASRSGGSNTGELF
>TRBJ2-3|TRBV6-6
ASTQGTGITDTQY
>TRBJ1-5|TRBV23-1
ASSTRTGTQPQH
>TRBJ1-2|TRBV5-1
ASSPDVQGARYGYT
>TRBJ2-7|TRBV10-1
ASSEPTAGDEQY
>TRBJ2-2|TRBV28
ASSFPGQGTNTGELF
>TRBJ2-1|TRBV10-3
AITPGSSSYNEQF
>TRBJ1-1|TRBV4-1
ASSRGIGGAF
>TRBJ2-5|TRBV4-3
ASSQFRQGGTQY
>TRBJ1-1|TRBV10-3
AIRRTAMNTEAF
>TRBJ2-7|TRBV7-9
ASSFPQSYEQY